This TCR beta chain was recovered during a study of cytomegalovirus exposure and HLA in healthy donors. Turning to the study itself: An earlier analysis identified some 110 million unique TCR beta sequences in about 179 million T cells.

Trimming shortened V by 6 bases and J by 5 bases, and 11 bases separated the two germline ends. The CDR3 sequence is 14 residues long. Germline V gene lookup returns CDR1 ENHRY and CDR2 SYGVKD. In the PCR, 60 Vbeta and 13 Jbeta primers were used. The data were produced by immunoSEQ multiplex PCR, yet TCRdb's version contains in-frame clones alone and is incomplete. The sample data list about 130,000 clones. Broader study findings: It was only CMV serostatus that was available as immune exposure information. TCR beta V- and J-gene trimming was later associated with a missense DCLRE1C variant.

Of note for this clone: Antigen: not known.

This chain uses TRBV10-3 with TRBJ1-6; a possible D gene is TRBD1 (5 bases). The sequenced sample was PBMCs. The receptor comes from a man between 18 and 29 years old in good health and CMV-seronegative. CDR3 in DNA: TGTGCCATCAGAGCAGGGTCAAATAATTCACCCCTCCACTTT. Its protein is CAIRAGSNNSPLHF.